This is a list of T cell receptor beta chains from one sample in a study of CD8 T cells in ankylosing spondylitis. TCRdb re-called the 5' RACE reads through MiXCR, storing one row per CDR3 protein. Here the sample spans almost 45,000 distinct CDR3 sequences, roughly 9.6% being singletons. The sample was blood, either unsorted or a sorted T cell fraction (not recorded which). The source of these receptors is a male donor with ankylosing spondylitis or in good health (not recorded which). The CDR3 runs from the conserved cysteine through the conserved F or W. The D gene is left open where the match is weak.

CASSKKGGQGASHTEAFF,.,TRBV21-1,TRBJ1-1
CASSEGGTTRLFF,.,TRBV2,TRBJ1-4
CASSEGQPMNTEAFF,.,TRBV25-1,TRBJ1-1
CASSLSGYEQYF,.,TRBV28,TRBJ2-7
CASSEVGNGRQPQHF,.,TRBV2,TRBJ1-5
CASSPARDTGELFF,.,TRBV18,TRBJ2-2
CASSLEGGHQPQHF,.,TRBV5-1,TRBJ1-5
CSVDPDVGTDTQYF,.,TRBV29-1,TRBJ2-3
CASSSGQDGYTF,TRBD1,TRBV3-1,TRBJ1-2
CASSFLGGEWANVLTF,.,TRBV28,TRBJ2-6
CASSPHSGTSVAGELFF,TRBD2,TRBV7-8,TRBJ2-2
CASTRDRAYNEQFF,TRBD1,TRBV6-2/TRBV6-3,TRBJ2-1
CASSERNNYGYTF,.,TRBV25-1,TRBJ1-2
CASSPGGPAETQYF,TRBD2,TRBV12-3/TRBV12-4,TRBJ2-5
CASSDAGLVRIEQFF,TRBD2,TRBV6-1,TRBJ2-1
CASSVLGAFQETQYF,.,TRBV9,TRBJ2-5
CASSSADSFYASKGEKLFF,.,TRBV7-8,TRBJ1-4
CASSEARESTQPQHF,.,TRBV6-1,TRBJ1-5
CASSLNGDIQYF,.,TRBV5-1,TRBJ2-4
CASSSLSTKGTYEQYF,.,TRBV6-2/TRBV6-3,TRBJ2-7
CASTPVGGLYNEQFF,.,TRBV12-3/TRBV12-4,TRBJ2-1
CASSLAATGFQETQYF,.,TRBV5-1,TRBJ2-5
CASSIPAASGVSYEQYF,TRBD2,TRBV19,TRBJ2-7
CVSSLGQGIYNEQFF,TRBD1,TRBV5-1,TRBJ2-1
CASSQDSANEKLFF,.,TRBV5-1,TRBJ1-4
CASSETQGARSPLHF,TRBD1,TRBV2,TRBJ1-6
CASRRQGSSYNEQFF,TRBD1,TRBV5-1,TRBJ2-1
CSVGDRVTDTQYF,TRBD1,TRBV29-1,TRBJ2-3
CASSRGGGKANTEAFF,.,TRBV3-1,TRBJ1-1
CAWSVPTGDPGNQPQHF,.,TRBV30,TRBJ1-5
CASSLVMGGVFYEQYF,.,TRBV5-1,TRBJ2-7
CASSLVMPGAYEQYF,.,TRBV11-2,TRBJ2-7
CASSPGGANTGELFF,TRBD1,TRBV12-3/TRBV12-4,TRBJ2-2
CASSLGGSAEAFF,.,TRBV7-8,TRBJ1-1
CASSLALSPYEQYF,.,TRBV28,TRBJ2-7
CASSSGSLYGYTF,.,TRBV27,TRBJ1-2
CASSFQTTDTQYF,.,TRBV12-3/TRBV12-4,TRBJ2-3
CASSLGFNYGYTF,.,TRBV7-2,TRBJ1-2
CSARTGTGDSPQHF,TRBD1,TRBV20-1,TRBJ1-5
CSVEDLSRYSTQYF,.,TRBV29-1,TRBJ2-5
CASSQTGQVMNYEQYF,TRBD1,TRBV3-1,TRBJ2-7
CSSLGPGNTIYF,.,TRBV20-1,TRBJ1-3
CATSRGQGSTGELFF,TRBD1,TRBV15,TRBJ2-2
CASRFLGGEYYEQYF,.,TRBV5-6,TRBJ2-7
CASSSDRVRATTEQFF,TRBD1,TRBV7-8,TRBJ2-1